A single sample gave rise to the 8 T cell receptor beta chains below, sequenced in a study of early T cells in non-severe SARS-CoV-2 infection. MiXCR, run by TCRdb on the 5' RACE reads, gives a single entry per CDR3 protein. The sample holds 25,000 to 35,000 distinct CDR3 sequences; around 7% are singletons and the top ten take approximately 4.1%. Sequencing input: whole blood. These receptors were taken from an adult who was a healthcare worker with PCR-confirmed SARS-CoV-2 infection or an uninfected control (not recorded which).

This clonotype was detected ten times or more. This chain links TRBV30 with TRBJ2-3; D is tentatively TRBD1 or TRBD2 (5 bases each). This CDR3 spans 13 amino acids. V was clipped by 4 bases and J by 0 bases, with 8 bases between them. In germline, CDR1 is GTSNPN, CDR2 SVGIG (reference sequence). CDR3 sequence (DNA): TGTGCCTGGACCCGGGACAGCACAGATACGCAGTATTTT. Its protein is CAWTRDSTDTQYF.

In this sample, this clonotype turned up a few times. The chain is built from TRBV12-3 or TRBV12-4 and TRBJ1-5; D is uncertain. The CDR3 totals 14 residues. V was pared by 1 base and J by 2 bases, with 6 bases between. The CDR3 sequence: CASSLGAGNQPQHF. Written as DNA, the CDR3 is TGTGCCAGCAGTTTAGGTGCGGGCAATCAGCCCCAGCATTTT.

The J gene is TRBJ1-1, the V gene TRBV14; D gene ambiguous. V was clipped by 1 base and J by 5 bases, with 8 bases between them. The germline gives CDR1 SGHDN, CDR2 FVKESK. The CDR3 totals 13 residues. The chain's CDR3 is CASSQVTGTEAFF. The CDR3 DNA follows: TGTGCCAGCAGCCAAGTCACGGGGACTGAAGCTTTCTTT.

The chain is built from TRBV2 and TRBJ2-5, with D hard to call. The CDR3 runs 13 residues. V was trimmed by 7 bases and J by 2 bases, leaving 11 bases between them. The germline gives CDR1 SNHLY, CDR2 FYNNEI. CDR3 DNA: TGTGCCAGCAACGAGCGCCTACAAGAGACCCAGTACTTC. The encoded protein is CASNERLQETQYF.

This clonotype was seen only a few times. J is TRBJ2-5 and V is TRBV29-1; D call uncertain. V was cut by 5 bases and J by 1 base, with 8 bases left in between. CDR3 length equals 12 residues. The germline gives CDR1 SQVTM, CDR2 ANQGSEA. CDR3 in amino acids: CSVQAAQETQYF. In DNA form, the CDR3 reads TGCAGCGTTCAGGCGGCCCAAGAGACCCAGTACTTC.

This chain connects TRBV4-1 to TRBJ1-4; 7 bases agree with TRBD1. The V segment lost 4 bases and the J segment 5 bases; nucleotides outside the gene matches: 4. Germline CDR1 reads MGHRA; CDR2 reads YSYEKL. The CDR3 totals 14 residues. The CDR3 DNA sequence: TGCGCCAGCAGCCGGGACAGATCAAATGAAAAACTGTTTTTT. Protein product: CASSRDRSNEKLFF.

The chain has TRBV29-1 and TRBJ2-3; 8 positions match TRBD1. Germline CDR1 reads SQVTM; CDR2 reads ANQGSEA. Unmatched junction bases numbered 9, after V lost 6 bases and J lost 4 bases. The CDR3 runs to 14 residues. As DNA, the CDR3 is TGCAGCGTCGCCCGGACAGGGTTCGCAGATACGCAGTATTTT. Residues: CSVARTGFADTQYF.

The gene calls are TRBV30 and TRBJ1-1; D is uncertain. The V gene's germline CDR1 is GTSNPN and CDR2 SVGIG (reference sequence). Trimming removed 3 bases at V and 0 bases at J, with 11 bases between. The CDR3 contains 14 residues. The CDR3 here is CAWRPRLMNTEAFF. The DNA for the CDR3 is TGTGCCTGGAGACCCAGACTGATGAACACTGAAGCTTTCTTT. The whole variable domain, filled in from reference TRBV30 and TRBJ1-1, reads SQTIHQWPATLVQPVGSPLSLECTVEGTSNPNLYWYRQAAGRGLQLLFYSVGIGQISSEVPQNLSASRPQDRQFILSSKKLLLSDSGFYLCAWRPRLMNTEAFFGQGTRLTVV.